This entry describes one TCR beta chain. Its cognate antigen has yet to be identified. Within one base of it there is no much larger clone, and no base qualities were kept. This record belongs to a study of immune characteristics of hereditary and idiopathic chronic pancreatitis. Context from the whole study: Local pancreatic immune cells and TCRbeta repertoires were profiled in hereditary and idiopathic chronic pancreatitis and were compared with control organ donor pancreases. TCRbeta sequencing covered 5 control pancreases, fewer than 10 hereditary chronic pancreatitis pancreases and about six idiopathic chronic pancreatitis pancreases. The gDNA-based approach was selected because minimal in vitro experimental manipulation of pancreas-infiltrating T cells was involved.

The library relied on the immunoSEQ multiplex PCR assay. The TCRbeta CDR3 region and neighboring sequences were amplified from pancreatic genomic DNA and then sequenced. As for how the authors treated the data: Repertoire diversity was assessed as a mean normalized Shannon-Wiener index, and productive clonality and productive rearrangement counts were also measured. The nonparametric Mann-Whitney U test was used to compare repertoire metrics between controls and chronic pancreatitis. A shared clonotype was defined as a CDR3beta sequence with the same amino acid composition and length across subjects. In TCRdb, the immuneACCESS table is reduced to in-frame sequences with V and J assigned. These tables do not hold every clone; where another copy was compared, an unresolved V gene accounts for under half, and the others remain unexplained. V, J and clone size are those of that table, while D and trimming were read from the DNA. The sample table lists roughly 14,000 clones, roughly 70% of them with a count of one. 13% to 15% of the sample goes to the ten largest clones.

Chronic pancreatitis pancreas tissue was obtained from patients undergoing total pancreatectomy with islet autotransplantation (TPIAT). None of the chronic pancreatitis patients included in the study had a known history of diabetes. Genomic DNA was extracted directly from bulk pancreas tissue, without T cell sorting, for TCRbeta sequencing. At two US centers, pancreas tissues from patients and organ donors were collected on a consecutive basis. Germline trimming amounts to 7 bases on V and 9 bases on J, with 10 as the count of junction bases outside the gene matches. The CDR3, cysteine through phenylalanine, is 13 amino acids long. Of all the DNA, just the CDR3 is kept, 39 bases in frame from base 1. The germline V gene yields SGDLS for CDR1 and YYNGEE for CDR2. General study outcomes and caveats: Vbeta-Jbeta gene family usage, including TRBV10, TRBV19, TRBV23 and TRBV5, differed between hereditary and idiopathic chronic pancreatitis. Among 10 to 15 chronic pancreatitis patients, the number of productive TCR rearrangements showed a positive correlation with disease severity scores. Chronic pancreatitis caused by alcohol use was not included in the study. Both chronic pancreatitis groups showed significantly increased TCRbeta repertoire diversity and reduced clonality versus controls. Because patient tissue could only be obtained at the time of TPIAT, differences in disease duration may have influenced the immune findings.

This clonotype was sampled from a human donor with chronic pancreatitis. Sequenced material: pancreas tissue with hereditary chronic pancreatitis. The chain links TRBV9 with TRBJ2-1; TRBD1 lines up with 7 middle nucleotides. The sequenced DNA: TGTGCCAGCGGGGACAGCCTCATAGGTGAGCAGTTCTTC. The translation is CASGDSLIGEQFF.